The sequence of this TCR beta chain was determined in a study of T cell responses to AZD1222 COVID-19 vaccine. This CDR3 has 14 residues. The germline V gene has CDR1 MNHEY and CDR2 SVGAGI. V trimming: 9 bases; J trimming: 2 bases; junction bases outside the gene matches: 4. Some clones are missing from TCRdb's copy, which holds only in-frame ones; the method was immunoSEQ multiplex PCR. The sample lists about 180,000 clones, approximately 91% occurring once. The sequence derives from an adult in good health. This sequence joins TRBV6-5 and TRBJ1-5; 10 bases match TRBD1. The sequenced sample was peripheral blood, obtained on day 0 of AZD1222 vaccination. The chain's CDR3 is CASAGTGGNQPQHF. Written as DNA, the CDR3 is TGTGCCAGTGCCGGGACAGGGGGCAATCAGCCCCAGCATTTT.